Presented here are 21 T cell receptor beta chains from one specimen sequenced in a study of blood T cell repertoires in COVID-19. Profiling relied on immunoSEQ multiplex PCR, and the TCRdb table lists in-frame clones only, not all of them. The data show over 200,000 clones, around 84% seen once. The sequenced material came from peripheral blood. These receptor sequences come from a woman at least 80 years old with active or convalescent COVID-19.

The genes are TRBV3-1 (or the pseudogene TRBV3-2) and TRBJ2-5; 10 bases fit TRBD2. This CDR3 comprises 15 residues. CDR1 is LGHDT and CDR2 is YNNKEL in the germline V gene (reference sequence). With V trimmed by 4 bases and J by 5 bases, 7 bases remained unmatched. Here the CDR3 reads CASSLGTSEGETQYF. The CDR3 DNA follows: TGTGCCAGCAGCCTCGGGACTAGCGAAGGGGAGACCCAGTACTTC.

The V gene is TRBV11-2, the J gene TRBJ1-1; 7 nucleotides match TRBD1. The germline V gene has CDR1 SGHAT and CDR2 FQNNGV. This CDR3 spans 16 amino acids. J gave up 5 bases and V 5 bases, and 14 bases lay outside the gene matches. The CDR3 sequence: CASSLEPGGGGTEAFF. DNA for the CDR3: TGTGCCAGCAGCCTTGAACCGGGAGGGGGCGGTACTGAAGCTTTCTTT.

CDR3 sequence: CASSLFNGERTYGYTF. The CDR3 coding sequence is TGTGCCAGCAGCTTGTTTAACGGCGAGCGCACATATGGCTACACCTTC. The rearrangement joins TRBV5-8 to TRBJ1-2, with unresolved D. The germline V and J ends were trimmed by 1 base and 5 bases, with 18 bases remaining between them. Looked up from germline, CDR1 is SGHTS and CDR2 is YDEGEE. This CDR3 has 16 amino acids.

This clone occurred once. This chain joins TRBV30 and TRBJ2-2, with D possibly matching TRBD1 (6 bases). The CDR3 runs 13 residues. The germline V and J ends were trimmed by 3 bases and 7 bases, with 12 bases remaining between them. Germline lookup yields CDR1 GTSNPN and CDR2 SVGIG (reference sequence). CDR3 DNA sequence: TGTGCCTGGAGGGGGGCGGAGATCGGGGAGCTGTTTTTT. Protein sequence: CAWRGAEIGELFF. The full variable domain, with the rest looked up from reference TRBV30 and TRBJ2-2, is SQTIHQWPATLVQPVGSPLSLECTVEGTSNPNLYWYRQAAGRGLQLLFYSVGIGQISSEVPQNLSASRPQDRQFILSSKKLLLSDSGFYLCAWRGAEIGELFFGEGSRLTVL.

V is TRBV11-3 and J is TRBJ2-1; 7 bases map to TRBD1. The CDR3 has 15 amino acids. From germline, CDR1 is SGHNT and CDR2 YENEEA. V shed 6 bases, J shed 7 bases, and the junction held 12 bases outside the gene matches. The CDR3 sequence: CASSPLLGGRNEQFF. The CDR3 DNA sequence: TGTGCCAGCAGTCCTTTGTTAGGGGGCAGGAATGAGCAGTTCTTC.

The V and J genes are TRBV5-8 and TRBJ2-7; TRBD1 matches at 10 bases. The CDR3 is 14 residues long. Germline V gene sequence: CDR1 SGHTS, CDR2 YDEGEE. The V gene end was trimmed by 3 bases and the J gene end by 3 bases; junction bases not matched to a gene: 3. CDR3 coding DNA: TGTGCCAGCAGCTCCAGGACAGGGGGCTACGAGCAGTACTTC. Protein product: CASSSRTGGYEQYF.

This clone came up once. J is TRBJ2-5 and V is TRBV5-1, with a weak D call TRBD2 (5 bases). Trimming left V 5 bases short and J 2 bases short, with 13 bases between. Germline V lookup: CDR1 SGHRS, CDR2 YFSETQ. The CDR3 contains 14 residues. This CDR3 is CASRTGMGQETQYF. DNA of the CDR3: TGCGCCAGCAGGACGGGAATGGGACAAGAGACCCAGTACTTC.

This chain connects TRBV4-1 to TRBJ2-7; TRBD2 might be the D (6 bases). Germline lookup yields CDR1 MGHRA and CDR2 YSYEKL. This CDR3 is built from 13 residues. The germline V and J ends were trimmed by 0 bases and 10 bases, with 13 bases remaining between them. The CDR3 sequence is CASSQDTSKIQYF. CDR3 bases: TGCGCCAGCAGCCAAGATACTAGCAAAATCCAGTACTTC.

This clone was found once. CDR3 region: CASSPRAGTGIAFF. The CDR3, as DNA: TGTGCCAGCAGCCCTAGGGCCGGGACAGGGATAGCTTTCTTT. The chain carries TRBV3-1 (or the pseudogene TRBV3-2) and TRBJ1-1; 9 nucleotides align to TRBD1. The CDR3 is 14 residues long. Unmatched junction bases numbered 10, after V lost 4 bases and J lost 10 bases. Germline CDR1 reads LGHDT; CDR2 reads YNNKEL (reference sequence).

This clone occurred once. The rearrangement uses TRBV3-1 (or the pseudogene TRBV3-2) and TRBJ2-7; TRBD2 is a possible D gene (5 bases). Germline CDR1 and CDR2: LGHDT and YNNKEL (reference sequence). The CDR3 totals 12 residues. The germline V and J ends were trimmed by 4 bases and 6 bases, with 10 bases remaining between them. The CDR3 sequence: CASSRREGEQYF. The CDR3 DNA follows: TGTGCCAGCAGCCGCCGAGAGGGCGAGCAGTACTTC.

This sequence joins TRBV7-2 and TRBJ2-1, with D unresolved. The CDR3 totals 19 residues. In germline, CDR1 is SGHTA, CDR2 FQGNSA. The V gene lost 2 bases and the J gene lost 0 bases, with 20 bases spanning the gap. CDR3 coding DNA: TGTGCCAGCAGCTTAATCCCTAGGCGTCTATCACTCTCCTACAATGAGCAGTTCTTC. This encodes CASSLIPRRLSLSYNEQFF.

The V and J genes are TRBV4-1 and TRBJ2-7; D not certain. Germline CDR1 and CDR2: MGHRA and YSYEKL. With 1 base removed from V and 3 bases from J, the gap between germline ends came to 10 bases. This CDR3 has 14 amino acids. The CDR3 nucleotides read TGCGCCAGCAGCCAAGGGCTCTTTTACTACGAGCAGTACTTC. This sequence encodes CASSQGLFYYEQYF.

CDR3 nucleotides: TGCGCCAGCAGCTCCTCTAGCACAGATACGCAGTATTTT. Its translation: CASSSSSTDTQYF. The chain joins TRBV5-1 to TRBJ2-3; no clear D. The CDR3 contains 13 residues. Trimming stripped 3 bases from V and 0 bases from J, with 5 bases between. The germline CDR1 and CDR2 sequences are SGHRS and YFSETQ.

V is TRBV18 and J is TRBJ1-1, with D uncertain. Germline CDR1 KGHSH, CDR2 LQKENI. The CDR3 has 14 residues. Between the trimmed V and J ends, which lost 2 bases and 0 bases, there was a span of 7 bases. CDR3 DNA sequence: TGTGCCAGCTCACCAGTACAGTTGAACACTGAAGCTTTCTTT. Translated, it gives CASSPVQLNTEAFF. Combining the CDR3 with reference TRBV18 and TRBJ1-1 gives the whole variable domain NAGVMQNPRHLVRRRGQEARLRCSPMKGHSHVYWYRQLPEEGLKFMVYLQKENIIDESGMPKERFSAEFPKEGPSILRIQQVVRGDSAAYFCASSPVQLNTEAFFGQGTRLTVV.

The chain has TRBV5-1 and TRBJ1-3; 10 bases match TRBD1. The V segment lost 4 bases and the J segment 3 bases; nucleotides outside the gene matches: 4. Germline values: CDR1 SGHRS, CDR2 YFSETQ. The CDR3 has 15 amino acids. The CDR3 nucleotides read TGCGCCAGCAGCCCTAGGACAGGGGGTGGAAACACCATATATTTT. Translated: CASSPRTGGGNTIYF. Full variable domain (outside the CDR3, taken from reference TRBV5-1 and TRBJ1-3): KAGVTQTPRYLIKTRGQQVTLSCSPISGHRSVSWYQQTPGQGLQFLFEYFSETQRNKGNFPGRFSGRQFSNSRSEMNVSTLELGDSALYLCASSPRTGGGNTIYFGEGSWLTVV.

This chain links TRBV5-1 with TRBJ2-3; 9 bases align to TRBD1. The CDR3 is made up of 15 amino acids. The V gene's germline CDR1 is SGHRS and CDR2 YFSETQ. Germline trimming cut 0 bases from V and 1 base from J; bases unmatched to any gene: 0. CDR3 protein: CASSLGDRGTDTQYF. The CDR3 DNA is TGCGCCAGCAGCTTGGGGGACAGGGGCACAGATACGCAGTATTTT.

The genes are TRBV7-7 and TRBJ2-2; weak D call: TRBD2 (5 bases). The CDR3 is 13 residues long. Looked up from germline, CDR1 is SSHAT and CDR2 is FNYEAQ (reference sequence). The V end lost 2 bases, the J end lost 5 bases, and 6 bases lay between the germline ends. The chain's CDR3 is CASSLRGTGELFF. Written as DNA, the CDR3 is TGTGCCAGCAGCTTACGGGGAACCGGGGAGCTGTTTTTT. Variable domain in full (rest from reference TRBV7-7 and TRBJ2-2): GAGVSQSPRYKVTKRGQDVTLRCDPISSHATLYWYQQALGQGPEFLTYFNYEAQPDKSGLPSDRFSAERPEGSISTLTIQRTEQRDSAMYRCASSLRGTGELFFGEGSRLTVL.

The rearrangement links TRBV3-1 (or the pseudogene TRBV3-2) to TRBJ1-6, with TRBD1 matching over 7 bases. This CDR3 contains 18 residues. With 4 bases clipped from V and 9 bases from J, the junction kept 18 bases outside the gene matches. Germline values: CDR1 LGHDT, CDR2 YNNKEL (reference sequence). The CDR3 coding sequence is TGTGCCAGCAGCCGAACCCTTGGGGACAGCCCAAGGATTTCACCCCTCCACTTT. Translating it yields CASSRTLGDSPRISPLHF.

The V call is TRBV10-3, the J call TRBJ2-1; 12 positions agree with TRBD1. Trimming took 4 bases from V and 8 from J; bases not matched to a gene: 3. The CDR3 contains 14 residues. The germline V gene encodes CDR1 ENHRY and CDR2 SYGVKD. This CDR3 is CAISGGQGAHEQFF. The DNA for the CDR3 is TGTGCCATCAGTGGGGGACAGGGGGCGCATGAGCAGTTCTTC.

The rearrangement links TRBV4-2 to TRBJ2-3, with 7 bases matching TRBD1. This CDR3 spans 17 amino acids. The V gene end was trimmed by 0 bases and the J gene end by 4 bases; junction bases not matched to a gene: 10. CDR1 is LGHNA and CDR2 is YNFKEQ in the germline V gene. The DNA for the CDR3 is TGTGCCAGCAGCCAAGATGGGGTAGGGGGCAGGGCAGATACGCAGTATTTT. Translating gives CASSQDGVGGRADTQYF.

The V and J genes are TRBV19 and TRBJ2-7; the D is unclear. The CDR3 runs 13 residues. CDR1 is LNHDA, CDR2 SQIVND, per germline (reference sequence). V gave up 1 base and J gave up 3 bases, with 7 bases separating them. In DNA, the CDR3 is TGTGCCAGTAGTATAGGCGGTTTCTACGAGCAGTACTTC. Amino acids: CASSIGGFYEQYF. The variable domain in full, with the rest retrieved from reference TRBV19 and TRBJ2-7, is DGGITQSPKYLFRKEGQNVTLSCEQNLNHDAMYWYRQDPGQGLRLIYYSQIVNDFQKGDIAEGYSVSREKKESFPLTVTSAQKNPTAFYLCASSIGGFYEQYFGPGTRLTVT.